Below, 20 T cell receptor beta chains from the same sample are listed, as sequenced in a study of response to subunit inactivated influenza vaccine. TCRdb itself ran the RT-PCR reads through MiXCR, one entry per CDR3 protein. The sample has more than 550,000 distinct CDR3 sequences, around 11% seen once. This same sample was also taken into another study, of T cells expressing NK-cell markers. That paper notes: With UMIs, 5'RACE template switching was used to make TCR beta cDNA.

The source was PBMCs from blood, collected on the day of vaccination. The origin of the receptors is a man in his forties or fifties who received an inactivated influenza vaccine.

This clonotype was detected only a few times. The gene calls are TRBV11-2 and TRBJ2-7, with 10 nucleotides matching TRBD2. Losses at the gene ends were 1 base for V and 1 base for J; bases not matched to a gene: 4. This CDR3 has 16 residues. Germline assignment: CDR1 SGHAT and CDR2 FQNNGV. CDR3 sequence: CASSLVLLAGSYEQYF. CDR3 coding DNA: TGTGCCAGCAGCTTAGTCTTACTAGCGGGATCCTACGAGCAGTACTTC.

This clonotype was seen more than once but under ten times. The chain employs TRBV28 and TRBJ2-7; 12 nucleotides line up with TRBD2. Germline loops: CDR1 MDHEN, CDR2 SYDVKM. After removal of 5 bases from V and 4 bases from J, the junction contained 9 bases not matched to a gene. CDR3 length: 16 amino acids. Here the CDR3 reads CASSVVTSGRKYEQYF. The CDR3 nucleotides are TGTGCCAGCAGTGTTGTAACTAGCGGGAGGAAGTACGAGCAGTACTTC.

A few counts support this clonotype. This chain links TRBV7-2 with TRBJ1-2, with D possibly being TRBD1 (6 bases). Deletions cut 11 bases from V and 8 bases from J, with 27 bases between. From germline, CDR1 is SGHTA and CDR2 FQGNSA. The CDR3 extends over 15 amino acids. CDR3 in DNA: TGTGCCGGTATAACAGGGAAGTGGCAAGGGGGAGGCTACACCTTC. Its translation: CAGITGKWQGGGYTF.

This clonotype has ten or more counts. J is TRBJ2-5 and V is TRBV6-1, with 11 bases matching TRBD1. V was pared by 4 bases and J by 7 bases, with 8 bases of the junction left unmatched. The CDR3 is made up of 15 amino acids. Germline CDR1 is MNHNS and CDR2 is SASEGT. The CDR3 reads CASSGGTGGKMTQYF. In nucleotides, the CDR3 is TGTGCCAGCAGTGGAGGGACAGGGGGGAAGATGACCCAGTACTTC.

The chain combines TRBV6-5 with TRBJ2-3; D might be TRBD1 (5 bases). CDR3 length: 16 residues. In germline, CDR1 is MNHEY, CDR2 SVGAGI. V was cut by 0 bases and J by 8 bases, with 18 bases left in between. The CDR3 sequence is CASSYSTIGVSGTQYF. The CDR3 DNA is TGTGCCAGCAGTTACTCAACAATAGGGGTCTCTGGTACGCAGTATTTT.

This clonotype was picked up a small number of times. The genes are TRBV15 and TRBJ1-1; D ambiguous. The V and J ends lost 5 bases and 4 bases respectively, with 11 bases between them. Germline V gene sequence: CDR1 LNHNV, CDR2 YYDKDF (reference sequence). This CDR3 region has 13 residues. CDR3: CATSGRLVTEAFF. DNA for the CDR3: TGTGCCACCAGCGGTAGGCTCGTCACTGAAGCTTTCTTT.

This chain uses TRBV6-5 with TRBJ1-6; no firm D call. The germline V and J ends were trimmed by 3 bases and 4 bases, with 10 bases remaining between them. CDR3 length: 15 residues. CDR1 and CDR2 (germline): MNHEY, SVGAGI. CDR3 nucleotide sequence: TGTGCCAGCAGTTATTCGAGAGCTTATAATTCACCCCTCCACTTT. This sequence encodes CASSYSRAYNSPLHF.

In this sample, this clonotype turned up a few times. The rearrangement joins TRBV2 to TRBJ2-3, with TRBD1 matching 9 bases. Germline V gene sequence: CDR1 SNHLY, CDR2 FYNNEI. Germline trimming cut 10 bases from V and 4 bases from J; bases unmatched to any gene: 3. CDR3 length equals 12 residues. This chain's CDR3 is CATNRGPDTQYF. CDR3 bases: TGTGCCACCAACAGGGGGCCAGATACGCAGTATTTT. Variable domain in full (rest from reference TRBV2 and TRBJ2-3): EPEVTQTPSHQVTQMGQEVILRCVPISNHLYFYWYRQILGQKVEFLVSFYNNEISEKSEIFDDQFSVERPDGSNFTLKIRSTKLEDSAMYFCATNRGPDTQYFGPGTRLTVL.

The CDR3 coding sequence is TGTGCCAGCAGCTCAGTAATTGTGTGGAATGAGCAGTTCTTC. Translation: CASSSVIVWNEQFF. The V and J genes are TRBV7-9 and TRBJ2-1; D remains ambiguous. Germline CDR1 and CDR2: SEHNR and FQNEAQ (reference sequence). V was clipped by 4 bases and J by 7 bases, with 14 bases between them. The CDR3 runs to 14 residues. Complete variable domain (other parts from reference TRBV7-9 and TRBJ2-1): DTGVSQNPRHKITKRGQNVTFRCDPISEHNRLYWYRQTLGQGPEFLTYFQNEAQLEKSRLLSDRFSAERPKGSFSTLEIQRTEQGDSAMYLCASSSVIVWNEQFFGPGTRLTVL.

The chain is built from TRBV7-8 and TRBJ2-3, with a possible D match to TRBD1 (6 bases). Germline assignment: CDR1 SGHVS and CDR2 FQNEAQ. This CDR3 has 16 residues. V lost 0 bases to trimming and J lost 2 bases, with 12 bases between them. The CDR3 bases are TGTGCCAGCAGCTTAGCATCCGGGACAATCACAGATACGCAGTATTTT. Translated: CASSLASGTITDTQYF.

The rearrangement uses TRBV30 and TRBJ2-7; 7 positions agree with TRBD1. The CDR3 extends over 12 amino acids. CDR1 is GTSNPN and CDR2 is SVGIG in the germline V gene (reference sequence). The V gene end was trimmed by 2 bases and the J gene end by 3 bases; junction bases not matched to a gene: 1. CDR3 sequence reads: CAWSRDSYEQYF. As DNA, the CDR3 is TGTGCCTGGAGTCGGGACAGCTACGAGCAGTACTTC.

This chain uses TRBV9 with TRBJ2-1, with 8 bases fitting TRBD2. Trimming at V came to 0 bases and at J to 7 bases, leaving 6 bases not matched to a gene. This CDR3 contains 15 residues. Germline-derived CDR1 and CDR2 are SGDLS and YYNGEE. CDR3 sequence: CASSVAPSGQNEQFF. The CDR3 bases are TGTGCCAGCAGCGTAGCTCCTAGCGGGCAGAATGAGCAGTTCTTC.

The chain joins TRBV7-8 to TRBJ2-3, with 9 bases matching TRBD1. The V and J ends lost 4 bases and 0 bases, in that order; junction bases with no gene match: 5. The CDR3 covers 16 residues. Germline values: CDR1 SGHVS, CDR2 FQNEAQ. The CDR3 region is CASSSDRGASTDTQYF. CDR3 DNA: TGTGCCAGCAGCTCGGACAGGGGCGCTAGCACAGATACGCAGTATTTT.

This clonotype was seen ten or more times. This chain links TRBV29-1 with TRBJ2-5, with D possibly matching TRBD2 (7 bases). The CDR3 is 16 residues long. V shed 2 bases and J shed 0 bases, with 16 bases lying between them. Per the germline V gene, CDR1 is SQVTM and CDR2 is ANQGSEA. CDR3 amino acids: CSVEWVRGPHQETQYF. The CDR3 DNA sequence: TGCAGCGTTGAATGGGTGCGGGGGCCACACCAAGAGACCCAGTACTTC.

The rearrangement links TRBV5-1 to TRBJ2-7, with 7 bases matching TRBD2. V gave up 1 base and J gave up 3 bases; unmatched junction bases: 4. This CDR3 is built from 14 residues. Germline CDR1 and CDR2: SGHRS and YFSETQ. CDR3: CASSLRLADYEQYF. The CDR3 bases are TGCGCCAGCAGCTTGCGGCTAGCGGACTACGAGCAGTACTTC. The whole variable domain, remainder taken from reference TRBV5-1 and TRBJ2-7, is KAGVTQTPRYLIKTRGQQVTLSCSPISGHRSVSWYQQTPGQGLQFLFEYFSETQRNKGNFPGRFSGRQFSNSRSEMNVSTLELGDSALYLCASSLRLADYEQYFGPGTRLTVT.

The table lists this clonotype with a few counts. The rearrangement joins TRBV10-3 to TRBJ2-7; D not certain. CDR3 size: 13 residues. V was trimmed by 9 bases and J by 0 bases, leaving 12 bases between them. The germline V gene has CDR1 ENHRY and CDR2 SYGVKD. The CDR3 here is CAMPRTSSYEQYF. The CDR3, as DNA: TGTGCCATGCCAAGGACCAGCTCCTACGAGCAGTACTTC.

The chain recombines TRBV12-3 or TRBV12-4 with TRBJ1-1, with D maybe TRBD1 (5 bases). Between the trimmed V and J ends, which lost 3 bases and 1 base, there was a span of 9 bases. The CDR3 contains 14 residues. Here the CDR3 reads CASSFTGGNTEAFF. The DNA for the CDR3 is TGTGCCAGCAGTTTCACGGGGGGGAACACTGAAGCTTTCTTT.

The genes are TRBV6-2 or TRBV6-3 and TRBJ2-7, with 7 bases matching TRBD1. The germline V gene has CDR1 MNHEY and CDR2 SVGEGT. CDR3 length: 13 amino acids. With V trimmed by 5 bases and J by 6 bases, 7 bases remained unmatched. The CDR3 region is CASSRDSYGEQYF. For the CDR3, the DNA is TGTGCCAGCAGTCGGGACAGCTATGGCGAGCAGTACTTC.

The rearrangement uses TRBV4-2 and TRBJ2-3; 10 bases agree with TRBD2. The germline CDR1 and CDR2 sequences are LGHNA and YNFKEQ. The length of the CDR3 is 18 residues. Trimming cost V 0 bases and J 4 bases; bases outside gene matches: 10. CDR3 sequence (DNA): TGTGCCAGCAGCCAAGATCTAGCGGGGGCTTATATCGCAGATACGCAGTATTTT. Amino acid sequence: CASSQDLAGAYIADTQYF.

V is TRBV12-3 or TRBV12-4 and J is TRBJ2-5; 9 nucleotides agree with TRBD2. V dropped 5 bases and J dropped 4; count of bases not matched to a gene: 8. The CDR3 runs 15 residues. CDR3 amino acids: CASSPLAGLGETQYF. For the CDR3, the DNA is TGTGCCAGCAGTCCCCTAGCGGGACTAGGAGAGACCCAGTACTTC.